This T cell receptor (beta chain) was recorded in a study of T cell changes during pregnancy in multiple sclerosis. Produced via immunoSEQ multiplex PCR; TCRdb's table is partial and in-frame only. The table lists about 100,000 clones, approximately 92% of them singletons, with 1.5% to 2.5% in the top ten. Looked up from germline, CDR1 is MDHEN and CDR2 is SYDVKM. Trimming cost V 8 bases and J 0 bases; bases outside gene matches: 5. The CDR3 sequence is 14 residues long. This specimen was peripheral blood, taken after pregnancy. This TCR came from a female donor with multiple sclerosis, enrolled in a pregnancy study. The rearrangement uses TRBV28 and TRBJ1-2; 8 bases align to TRBD1. The CDR3, as DNA: TGTGCCAGCCTAGACAGGGGAGCTAACTATGGCTACACCTTC. Translated, it gives CASLDRGANYGYTF.